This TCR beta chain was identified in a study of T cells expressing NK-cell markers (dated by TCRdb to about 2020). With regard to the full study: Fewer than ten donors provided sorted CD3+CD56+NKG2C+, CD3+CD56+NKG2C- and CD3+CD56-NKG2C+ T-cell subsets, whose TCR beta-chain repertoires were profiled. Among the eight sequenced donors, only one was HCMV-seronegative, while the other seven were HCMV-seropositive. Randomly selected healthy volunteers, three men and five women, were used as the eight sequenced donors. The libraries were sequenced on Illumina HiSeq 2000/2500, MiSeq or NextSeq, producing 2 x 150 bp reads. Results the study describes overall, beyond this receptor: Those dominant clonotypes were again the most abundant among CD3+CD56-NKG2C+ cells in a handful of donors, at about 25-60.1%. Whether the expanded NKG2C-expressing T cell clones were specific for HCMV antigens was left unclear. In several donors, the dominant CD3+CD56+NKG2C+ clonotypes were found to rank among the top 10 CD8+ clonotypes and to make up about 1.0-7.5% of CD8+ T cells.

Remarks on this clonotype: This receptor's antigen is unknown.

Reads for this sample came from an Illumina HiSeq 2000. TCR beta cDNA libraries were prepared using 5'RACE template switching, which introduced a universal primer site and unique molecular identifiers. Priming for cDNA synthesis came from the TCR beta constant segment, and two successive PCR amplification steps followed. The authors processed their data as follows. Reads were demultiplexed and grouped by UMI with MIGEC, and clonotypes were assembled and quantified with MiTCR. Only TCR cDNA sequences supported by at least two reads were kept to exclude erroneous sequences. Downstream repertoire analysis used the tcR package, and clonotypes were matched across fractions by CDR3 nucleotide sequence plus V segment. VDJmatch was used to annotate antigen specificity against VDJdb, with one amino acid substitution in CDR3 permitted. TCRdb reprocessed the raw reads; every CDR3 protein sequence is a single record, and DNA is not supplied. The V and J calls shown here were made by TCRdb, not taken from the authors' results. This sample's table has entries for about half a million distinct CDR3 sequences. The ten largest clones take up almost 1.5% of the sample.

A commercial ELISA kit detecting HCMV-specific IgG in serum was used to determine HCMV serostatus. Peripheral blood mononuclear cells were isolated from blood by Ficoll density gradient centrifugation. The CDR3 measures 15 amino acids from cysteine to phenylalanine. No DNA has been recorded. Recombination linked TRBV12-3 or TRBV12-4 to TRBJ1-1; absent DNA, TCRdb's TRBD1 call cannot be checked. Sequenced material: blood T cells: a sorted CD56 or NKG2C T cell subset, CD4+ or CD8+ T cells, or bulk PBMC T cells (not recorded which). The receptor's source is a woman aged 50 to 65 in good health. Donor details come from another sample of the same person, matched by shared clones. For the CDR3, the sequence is CATRGDRTFSGEAFF.